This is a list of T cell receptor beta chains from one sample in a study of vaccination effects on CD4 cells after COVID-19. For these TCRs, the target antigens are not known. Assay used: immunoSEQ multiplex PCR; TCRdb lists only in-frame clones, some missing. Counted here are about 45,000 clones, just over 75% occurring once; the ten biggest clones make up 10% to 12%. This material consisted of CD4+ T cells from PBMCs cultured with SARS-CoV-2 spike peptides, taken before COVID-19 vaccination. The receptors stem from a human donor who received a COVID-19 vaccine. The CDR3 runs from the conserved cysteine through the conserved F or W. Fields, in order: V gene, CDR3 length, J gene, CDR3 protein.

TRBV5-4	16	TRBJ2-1	CASSLSSTIFYNEQFF
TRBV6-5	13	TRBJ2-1	CASRRDGYNEQFF
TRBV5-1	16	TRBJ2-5	CASSHLGGISGETQYF
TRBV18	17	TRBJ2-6	CASSPTGSSSGANVLTF
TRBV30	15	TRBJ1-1	CAWRAYGYTNTEAFF
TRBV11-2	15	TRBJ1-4	CASSPGSTPNEKLFF